A selection of T cell receptor beta chains follows, all from one sample in a study of T cell repertoires in cytomegalovirus infection. Their recognized antigens are unknown. TCRdb re-derived calls from the reads in MiXCR, one entry per CDR3 protein. The data hold around 360,000 distinct CDR3 sequences, with approximately 35% observed a single time. Sequencing used cultured PBMCs, obtained from culture after CMV antigen stimulation. The source of these receptors is a human donor in good health (CMV status not recorded). Some clones in this sample may be carry-over from other donors' samples. CDR3s include the opening cysteine and the closing phenylalanine or tryptophan. A D gene is named only where the DNA matches it firmly. Expanded clones are given a class, and other clones once, few, many or no size at all.

V gene,clone size,J gene,D gene,CDR3 DNA,CDR3 protein
TRBV19,.,TRBJ1-5,.,TGTGCCAGTAGTTTGATATTCAATCAGCCCCAGCATTTT,CASSLIFNQPQHF
TRBV7-2,few,TRBJ2-5,.,TGTGCCAGCAGTCGAAGACAGGCGCAAGAGACCCAGTACTTC,CASSRRQAQETQYF
TRBV7-8,.,TRBJ2-2,TRBD2,TGTGCCAGCAGGGTGGACGGACTAGCGTGGACCGGGGAGCTGTTTTTT,CASRVDGLAWTGELFF
TRBV7-3,.,TRBJ2-3,.,TGTGCCAGCAGCTCAGGGTGGGTCACAGATACGCAGTATTTT,CASSSGWVTDTQYF
TRBV14,.,TRBJ2-3,.,TGTGCCAGCAGCCCTTTACAGGGAAGGGGGGACACAGATACGCAGTATTTT,CASSPLQGRGDTDTQYF
TRBV19,.,TRBJ2-1,.,TGTGCCAGTAGTATCCCTTATGGCCGGATAGACACTGAGCAGTTCTTC,CASSIPYGRIDTEQFF
TRBV7-2,few,TRBJ2-7,.,TGTGCCAGCAGCTTAGTACCTACCGGGTACGAGCAGTACTTC,CASSLVPTGYEQYF
TRBV6-2/TRBV6-3,few,TRBJ1-1,.,TGTGCCAGCAGTTACTCCCGGAGGGGACACTTCACTGAAGCTTTCTTT,CASSYSRRGHFTEAFF
TRBV19,.,TRBJ2-3,TRBD1,TGTGCCAGTAGCGGGGACAGACGTCGGGATACGCAGTATTTT,CASSGDRRRDTQYF
TRBV10-3,few,TRBJ2-3,.,TGTGCCATCAACGCTCTAGTCCAAGGGGGAGCAGATACGCAGTATTTT,CAINALVQGGADTQYF
TRBV4-3,few,TRBJ1-4,.,TGCGCCAGCAGCCAAGAAGGAGCAACTAATGAAAAACTGTTTTTT,CASSQEGATNEKLFF
TRBV28,.,TRBJ2-2,TRBD2,TGTGCCAGCAGTTTCCCGGGACTAGCGGGAGGCGTGAACACCGGGGAGCTGTTTTTT,CASSFPGLAGGVNTGELFF
TRBV11-2,.,TRBJ2-3,TRBD1,TGTGCCAGCAGCCAAGACAGGGGGCGCTGGTATTTT,CASSQDRGRWYF
TRBV28,many,TRBJ1-5,TRBD1,TGTGCCAGCAGTTTCGGGACAGGAGGTTTCGGTCAGCCCCAGCATTTT,CASSFGTGGFGQPQHF
TRBV28,.,TRBJ1-6,.,TGTGCCAGCAGTTTCCGGGGACAATCACCCCTCCACTTT,CASSFRGQSPLHF
TRBV11-3,.,TRBJ2-1,.,TGTGCCAGCAGCTTAGACGGGGGTTACAATGAGCAGTTCTTC,CASSLDGGYNEQFF
TRBV18,few,TRBJ1-1,.,TGTGCCAGTCTTCTCTCCCGGAACACTGAAGCTTTCTTT,CASLLSRNTEAFF
TRBV27,few,TRBJ1-1,TRBD1,TGTGCCAGCAGTGTCAGGGGGCCCCTGAACACTGAAGCTTTCTTT,CASSVRGPLNTEAFF
TRBV7-6,.,TRBJ1-3,.,TGTGCCAGCAGCTTATTTTCCCTCGTCTCTGGAAACACCATATATTTT,CASSLFSLVSGNTIYF
TRBV7-6,many,TRBJ1-5,TRBD1,TGTGCCAGCAGCTTAGGGACAGGGAGGAACCAGCCCCAGCATTTT,CASSLGTGRNQPQHF
TRBV6-6,.,TRBJ2-2,.,TGTGCCAGCAGTCAGGGGCTCCTTCCGCTGTTTTTT,CASSQGLLPLFF
TRBV19,.,TRBJ1-5,.,TGTGCCAGTAGTATAGATCTGGGGTACAATCAGCCCCAGCATTTT,CASSIDLGYNQPQHF
TRBV2,.,TRBJ1-1,.,TGTGCCAGCAGCATAATAGGAGCGAACACTGAAGCTTTCTTT,CASSIIGANTEAFF
TRBV20-1,.,TRBJ1-1,.,TGCAGTGCTAGAAAGAACACAGGGAGGACTGAAGCTTTCTTT,CSARKNTGRTEAFF
TRBV28,.,TRBJ1-5,.,TGTGCCAGCAGTGGGGGTGTGTGGGGGAATAGCAATCAGCCCCAGCATTTT,CASSGGVWGNSNQPQHF
TRBV6-2/TRBV6-3,few,TRBJ2-1,TRBD1,TGTGCCAGCACCGGGACAGGGCCATACAATGAGCAGTTCTTC,CASTGTGPYNEQFF
TRBV4-3,few,TRBJ1-6,.,TGCGCCAGCAGCCAAGAATTGGGAGGTTCACCCCTCCACTTT,CASSQELGGSPLHF
TRBV7-3,.,TRBJ2-2,.,TGTGCCAGCAGCCTCAGCGCGGGATCCACCGGGGAGCTGTTTTTT,CASSLSAGSTGELFF
TRBV29-1,.,TRBJ2-1,.,TGCAGCGTTGCTGGGGCTAGCCCCTACAATGAGCAGTTCTTC,CSVAGASPYNEQFF
TRBV19,.,TRBJ2-1,TRBD2,TGTGCCAGCTCCCGAGGACTAGCAGGGTTGAATGAGCAGTTCTTC,CASSRGLAGLNEQFF
TRBV7-2,few,TRBJ2-3,.,TGTGCCAGCAGCCCTCAGGCGGGATTCTCGGATACGCAGTATTTT,CASSPQAGFSDTQYF
TRBV15,.,TRBJ2-4,.,TGTGCCACCAGCCAAGACAGGGGAGGGCCCAAAAACATTCAGTACTTC,CATSQDRGGPKNIQYF
TRBV5-1,few,TRBJ1-4,.,TGCGCCAGCAGCTTGGGCGGGGCGCGAGGGATTGAAAAACTGTTTTTT,CASSLGGARGIEKLFF
TRBV29-1,.,TRBJ2-1,TRBD2,TGCAGCGTTGCCTCTCTAGCGGGAGGCTACAATGAGCAGTTCTTC,CSVASLAGGYNEQFF
TRBV24-1,.,TRBJ2-3,.,TGTGCCACCAGTGATCGGGGAATCACAGATACGCAGTATTTT,CATSDRGITDTQYF
TRBV6-1,few,TRBJ1-3,.,TGTGCCAGCAGTCCCGGACAGCTCTCTGGAAACACCATATATTTT,CASSPGQLSGNTIYF
TRBV7-2,many,TRBJ2-5,.,TGTGCCAGCAGCACACTAGTACAAGAGACCCAGTACTTC,CASSTLVQETQYF
TRBV20-1,few,TRBJ1-1,.,TGCAGTGCCCAGCGGGCCGGGCCTTGGGGCACTGAAGCTTTCTTT,CSAQRAGPWGTEAFF
TRBV27,.,TRBJ2-3,TRBD2,TGTGCCAGCAGTTTAGGGTCTAGCGGGTACAGGGTAGATACGCAGTATTTT,CASSLGSSGYRVDTQYF
TRBV6-2/TRBV6-3,.,TRBJ1-5,.,TGTGCCAGCAGTTACGTTGGGATTAGCAATCAGCCCCAGCATTTT,CASSYVGISNQPQHF
TRBV7-6,few,TRBJ2-2,TRBD1,TGTGCCAGCAGCTGGAACAGGGGGCGGGAGCTGTTTTTT,CASSWNRGRELFF
TRBV28,few,TRBJ1-5,.,TGTGCCAGCAGCCCGCACTCTCCCCTCATTGACAGTTTTTATAGCAATCAGCCCCAGCATTTT,CASSPHSPLIDSFYSNQPQHF
TRBV11-2,.,TRBJ1-2,TRBD1,TGTGCCAGCAGCTTAGGGGCGGGACAGAGGCTCTTAAGCTATGGCTACACCTTC,CASSLGAGQRLLSYGYTF
TRBV2,many,TRBJ2-1,TRBD2,TGTGCCAGCAGGCGGGAGGGCCTTTCCGATGAGCAGTTCTTC,CASRREGLSDEQFF
TRBV5-4,.,TRBJ2-1,TRBD2,TGTGCCACCAGCACCCCCGGGGGGGGTGAGCAGTTCTTC,CATSTPGGGEQFF
TRBV7-9,few,TRBJ2-7,.,TGTGCCAGCAGCGAAAAGGTCGGCCCTTCCTACGAGCAGTACTTC,CASSEKVGPSYEQYF
TRBV19,.,TRBJ1-1,.,TGTGCCAGTAGGGCTTGGACGGAGAACACTGAAGCTTTCTTT,CASRAWTENTEAFF